These T cell receptor beta chains were read from a single sample in a study of cytomegalovirus exposure and HLA in healthy donors. Clones were sequenced by immunoSEQ multiplex PCR, and TCRdb holds only the in-frame ones, with some missing. The sample contains some 140,000 clones, 79% of which appear only once. Material for sequencing was PBMCs. The source is a young man in good health and CMV-seronegative. Each CDR3 is given with its conserved first and last residue. Fields, in order: D gene, J gene, V gene, CDR3 length, CDR3 protein, CDR3 DNA. The D gene is left open where the match is weak.

NA	TRBJ2-7	TRBV30	17	CAWSASLAAGYTYEQYF	TGTGCCTGGAGTGCTTCACTCGCGGCCGGGTATACCTACGAGCAGTACTTC
TRBD1	TRBJ2-7	TRBV5-1	14	CASSSGQGVNEQYF	TGCGCCAGCAGCTCGGGACAGGGGGTAAACGAGCAGTACTTC
NA	TRBJ1-2	TRBV4-1	18	CASSRFTGTLLLNYGYTF	TGCGCCAGCAGCCGATTCACAGGGACCCTCCTTCTTAACTATGGCTACACCTTC
NA	TRBJ1-2	TRBV2	10	CASRGTGYTF	TGTGCCAGCAGAGGGACAGGCTACACCTTC
TRBD1	TRBJ1-6	TRBV19	14	CASTRDRGNSPLHF	TGTGCCAGTACCCGGGACAGGGGCAATTCACCCCTCCACTTT
NA	TRBJ1-1	TRBV7-2	15	CASSLVLQKNTEAFF	TGTGCCAGCAGCTTAGTATTACAGAAGAACACTGAAGCTTTCTTT
TRBD1	TRBJ2-7	TRBV15	15	CATSKRGQGRHEQYF	TGTGCCACCAGCAAAAGGGGACAGGGTCGGCACGAGCAGTACTTC
TRBD1	TRBJ2-2	TRBV6-6	16	CASSRGQGRNTGELFF	TGTGCCAGCAGCCGCGGACAGGGACGAAACACCGGGGAGCTGTTTTTT
NA	TRBJ2-1	TRBV7-9	14	CASSLDWGGNEQFF	TGTGCCAGCAGCTTAGATTGGGGAGGCAATGAGCAGTTCTTC
TRBD1	TRBJ1-2	TRBV5-1	15	CASSLATGGSYGYTF	TGCGCCAGCAGCTTGGCCACAGGGGGCAGCTATGGCTACACCTTC
NA	TRBJ1-2	TRBV2	15	CASMPPLGSPYGYTF	TGTGCCAGCATGCCTCCTTTGGGCAGCCCCTATGGCTACACCTTC
NA	TRBJ2-7	TRBV19	13	CASSNPKPYEQYF	TGTGCCAGTAGTAATCCTAAGCCCTACGAGCAGTACTTC
NA	TRBJ1-1	TRBV7-9	15	CASSPRVRSETEAFF	TGTGCCAGCAGCCCCAGGGTTCGCTCTGAGACTGAAGCTTTCTTT
NA	TRBJ2-5	TRBV6-5	13	CASSFAGLETQYF	TGTGCCAGCAGTTTTGCGGGGTTGGAGACCCAGTACTTC
TRBD1	TRBJ1-4	TRBV7-2	15	CASSLRQGGAEKLFF	TGTGCCAGCAGCTTGAGACAGGGGGGAGCTGAAAAACTGTTTTTT
NA	TRBJ1-4	TRBV11-1	16	CASSLPEQATNEKLFF	TGTGCCAGCAGCTTGCCCGAACAAGCAACTAATGAAAAACTGTTTTTT
TRBD1	TRBJ2-5	TRBV5-6	15	CASSLGTGRQETQYF	TGTGCCAGCAGCTTAGGGACAGGGAGGCAAGAGACCCAGTACTTC
NA	TRBJ1-5	TRBV7-9	13	CASSFDFQGPQHF	TGTGCCAGCAGCTTTGACTTCCAGGGACCCCAGCATTTT
TRBD2	TRBJ2-2	TRBV4-3	16	CASSQVTSGGAGELFF	TGCGCCAGCAGCCAAGTAACCTCCGGGGGGGCCGGGGAGCTGTTTTTT
NA	TRBJ1-2	TRBV4-3	14	CASSQVGGSHGYTF	TGCGCCAGCAGCCAAGTAGGAGGGTCCCATGGCTACACCTTC
NA	TRBJ1-1	TRBV12-5	16	CASGLVLFESYTEAFF	TGTGCTAGTGGTTTGGTACTTTTTGAGTCCTACACTGAAGCTTTCTTT
NA	TRBJ1-6	TRBV6-5	12	CASSVGVSALHF	TGTGCCAGCAGCGTCGGGGTGAGTGCCCTCCACTTT